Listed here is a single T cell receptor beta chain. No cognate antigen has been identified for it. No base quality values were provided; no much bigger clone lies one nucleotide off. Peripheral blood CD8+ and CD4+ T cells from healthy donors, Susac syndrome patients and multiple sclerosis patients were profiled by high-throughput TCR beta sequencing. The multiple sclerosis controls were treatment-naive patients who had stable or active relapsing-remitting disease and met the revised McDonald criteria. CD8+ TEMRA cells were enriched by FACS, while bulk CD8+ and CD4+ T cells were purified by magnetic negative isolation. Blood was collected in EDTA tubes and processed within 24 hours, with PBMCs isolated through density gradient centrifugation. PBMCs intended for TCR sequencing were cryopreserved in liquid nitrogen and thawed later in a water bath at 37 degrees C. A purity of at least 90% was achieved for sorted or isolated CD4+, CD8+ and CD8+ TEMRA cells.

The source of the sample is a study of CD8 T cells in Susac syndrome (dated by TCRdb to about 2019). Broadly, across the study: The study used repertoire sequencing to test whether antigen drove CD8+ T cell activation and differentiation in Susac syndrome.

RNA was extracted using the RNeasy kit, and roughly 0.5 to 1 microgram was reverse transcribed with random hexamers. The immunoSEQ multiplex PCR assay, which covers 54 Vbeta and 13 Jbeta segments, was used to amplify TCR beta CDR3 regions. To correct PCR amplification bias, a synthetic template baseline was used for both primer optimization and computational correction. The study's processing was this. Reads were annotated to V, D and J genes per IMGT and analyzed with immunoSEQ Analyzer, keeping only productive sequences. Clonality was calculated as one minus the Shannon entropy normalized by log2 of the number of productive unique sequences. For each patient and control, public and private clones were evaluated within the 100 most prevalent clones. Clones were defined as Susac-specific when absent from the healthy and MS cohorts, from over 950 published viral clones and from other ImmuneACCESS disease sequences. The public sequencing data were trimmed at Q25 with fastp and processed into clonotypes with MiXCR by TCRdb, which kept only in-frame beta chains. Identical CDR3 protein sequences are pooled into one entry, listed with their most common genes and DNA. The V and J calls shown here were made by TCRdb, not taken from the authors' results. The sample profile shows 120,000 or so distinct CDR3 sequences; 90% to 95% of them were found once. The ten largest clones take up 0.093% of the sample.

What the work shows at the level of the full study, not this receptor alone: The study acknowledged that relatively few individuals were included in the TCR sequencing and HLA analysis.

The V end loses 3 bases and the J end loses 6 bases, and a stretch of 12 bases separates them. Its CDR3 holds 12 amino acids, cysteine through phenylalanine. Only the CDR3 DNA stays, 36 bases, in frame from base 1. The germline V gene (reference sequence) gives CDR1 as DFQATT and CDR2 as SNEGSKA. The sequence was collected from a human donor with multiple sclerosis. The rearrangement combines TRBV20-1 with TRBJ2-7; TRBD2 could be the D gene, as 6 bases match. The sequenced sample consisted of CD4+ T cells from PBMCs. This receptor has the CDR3 CSASRWGGEQYF. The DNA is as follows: TGCAGTGCTAGTCGTTGGGGAGGCGAGCAGTACTTC.